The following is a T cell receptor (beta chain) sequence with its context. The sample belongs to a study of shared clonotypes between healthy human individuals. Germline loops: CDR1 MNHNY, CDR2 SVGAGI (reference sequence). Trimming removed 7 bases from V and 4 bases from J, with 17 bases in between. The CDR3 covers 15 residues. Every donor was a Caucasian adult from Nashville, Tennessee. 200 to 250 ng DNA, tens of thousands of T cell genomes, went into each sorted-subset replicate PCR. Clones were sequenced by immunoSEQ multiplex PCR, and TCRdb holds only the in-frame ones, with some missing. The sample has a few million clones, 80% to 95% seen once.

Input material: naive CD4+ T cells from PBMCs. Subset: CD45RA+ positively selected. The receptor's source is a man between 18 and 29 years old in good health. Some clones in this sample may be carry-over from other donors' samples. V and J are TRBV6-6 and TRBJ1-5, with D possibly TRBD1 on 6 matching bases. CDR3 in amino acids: CASINGQLRNQPQHF. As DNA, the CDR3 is TGTGCCAGCATCAACGGACAGCTACGGAATCAGCCCCAGCATTTT.